This passage covers 6 T cell receptor beta chains from one sample sequenced in a study of blood T cell repertoires in COVID-19. Sequencing was performed with immunoSEQ multiplex PCR; in TCRdb, only in-frame clones are kept and a portion is missing. The profile shows 170,000 or so clones, about 82% of them singletons. Source material: peripheral blood. The receptors were sampled from a man between 45 and 60 years old with active or convalescent COVID-19.

The chain combines TRBV5-6 with TRBJ2-1; D is perhaps TRBD2 (7 bases). In germline, CDR1 is SGHDT, CDR2 YYEEEE. There are 14 residues in the CDR3. The germline V and J ends were trimmed by 3 bases and 16 bases, with 23 bases remaining between them. For the CDR3, the DNA is TGTGCCAGCAGCTCAACTAATGGCGGCGGGGGCCGATTCTTC. Translated: CASSSTNGGGGRFF. The full variable domain, its missing parts supplied by reference TRBV5-6 and TRBJ2-1, is DAGVTQSPTHLIKTRGQQVTLRCSPKSGHDTVSWYQQALGQGPQFIFQYYEEEERQRGNFPDRFSGHQFPNYSSELNVNALLLGDSALYLCASSSTNGGGGRFFGPGTRLTVL.

This rearrangement joins TRBV7-2 to TRBJ1-5, with 7 bases lining up with TRBD1. The CDR3 has 16 amino acids. J gave up 4 bases and V 3 bases, and 9 bases lay outside the gene matches. Germline lookup yields CDR1 SGHTA and CDR2 FQGNSA. The CDR3 DNA is TGTGCCAGCAGCTTGATGACAGGGATATCTAATCAGCCCCAGCATTTT. It codes for CASSLMTGISNQPQHF.

The CDR3 region is CASSQSWTGALSGYTF. The CDR3 bases are TGTGCCAGCAGCCAATCCTGGACAGGGGCACTGAGTGGCTACACCTTC. This chain uses TRBV7-9 with TRBJ1-2; 9 bases line up with TRBD1. The V and J ends lost 5 bases and 7 bases, in that order; junction bases with no gene match: 14. Germline CDR1 SEHNR, CDR2 FQNEAQ (reference sequence). The CDR3 consists of 16 residues.

Note on this clone: Other DNA sequences from this sample encode an identical CDR3 as well. The rearrangement links TRBV9 to TRBJ2-1; 13 bases map to TRBD2. The CDR3 totals 15 residues. The J segment lost 7 bases and the V segment lost 3 bases, leaving 4 bases of the junction unmatched. The V gene's germline CDR1 is SGDLS and CDR2 YYNGEE. The CDR3 reads CASSATSGRVNEQFF. DNA of the CDR3: TGTGCCAGCAGCGCCACTAGCGGGAGGGTGAATGAGCAGTTCTTC.

In the case of this clone: One end of the junction varies from germline; a read error may be responsible. The V and J genes are TRBV7-7 and TRBJ2-2, with D perhaps matching TRBD1 (5 bases). The CDR3 runs to 15 residues. The V gene's germline CDR1 is SSHAT and CDR2 FNYEAQ (reference sequence). CDR3 DNA sequence: TGTGCTAGCAGCTTAGCCGTAAAAGGGGCCGGGGAGCTGTTTTTT. Its translation is CASSLAVKGAGELFF. The whole variable domain, filled in from reference TRBV7-7 and TRBJ2-2, reads GAGVSQSPRYKVTKRGQDVTLRCDPISSHATLYWYQQALGQGPEFLTYFNYEAQPDKSGLPSDRFSAERPEGSISTLTIQRTEQRDSAMYRCASSLAVKGAGELFFGEGSRLTVL.

The J gene is TRBJ1-3, the V gene TRBV5-1, with TRBD1 identical over 7 bases. CDR1 SGHRS and CDR2 YFSETQ come from the germline V gene. This CDR3 has 16 residues. J lost 0 bases, V lost 4 bases, and 7 bases had no gene match. In nucleotides, the CDR3 is TGCGCCAGCAGCAGAACAGGGGTGAGCTCTGGAAACACCATATATTTT. Its translation: CASSRTGVSSGNTIYF.